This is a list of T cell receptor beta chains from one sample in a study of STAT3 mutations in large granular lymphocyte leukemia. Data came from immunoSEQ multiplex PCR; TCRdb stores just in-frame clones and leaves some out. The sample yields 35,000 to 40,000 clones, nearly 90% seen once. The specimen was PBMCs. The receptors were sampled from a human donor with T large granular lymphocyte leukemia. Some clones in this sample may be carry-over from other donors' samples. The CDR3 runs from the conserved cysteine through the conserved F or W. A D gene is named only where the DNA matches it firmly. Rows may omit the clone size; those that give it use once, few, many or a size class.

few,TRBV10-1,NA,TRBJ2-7,CASNTGPKQGAYNEQYF,TGCGCCAGCAACACAGGTCCTAAACAGGGCGCGTACAACGAGCAGTACTTC
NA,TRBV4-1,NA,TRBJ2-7,CASSQFIPSILTYEQYF,TGCGCCAGCAGCCAATTCATACCCAGTATTTTGACCTACGAGCAGTACTTC
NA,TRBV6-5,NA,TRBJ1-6,CASSYEGGGPLHF,TGTGCCAGCAGTTACGAGGGGGGAGGGCCCCTCCACTTT
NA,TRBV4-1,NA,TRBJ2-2,CASSSGQNTGELFF,TGCGCCAGCAGCTCAGGACAGAACACCGGGGAGCTGTTTTTT
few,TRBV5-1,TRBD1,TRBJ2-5,CASSPGQGGSDLETQYF,TGCGCCAGCAGCCCCGGACAGGGTGGTAGCGATTTAGAGACCCAGTACTTC
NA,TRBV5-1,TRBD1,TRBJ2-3,CASSLPAGTGRPDTQYF,TGCGCCAGCAGCCTCCCCGCCGGGACAGGGCGCCCGGATACGCAGTATTTT
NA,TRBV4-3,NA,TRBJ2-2,CASSLSGPGAPGELFF,TGCGCCAGCTCTCTGAGTGGTCCGGGGGCGCCCGGGGAGCTGTTTTTT
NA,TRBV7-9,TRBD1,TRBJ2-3,CASSHAQGGVGTDTQYF,TGTGCCAGCAGCCATGCTCAAGGGGGCGTAGGAACAGATACGCAGTATTTT
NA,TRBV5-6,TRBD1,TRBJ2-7,CASRTDRGREQYF,TGTGCCAGCAGGACGGACAGGGGTCGCGAGCAGTACTTC
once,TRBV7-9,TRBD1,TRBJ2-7,CASSWGQPSEQYF,TGTGCCAGCAGCTGGGGACAGCCTTCCGAGCAGTACTTC
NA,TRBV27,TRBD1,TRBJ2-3,CASKGAPDTQYF,TGTGCCAGCAAGGGGGCCCCAGATACGCAGTATTTT
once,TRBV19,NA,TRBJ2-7,CASSPGLVSYEQYF,TGTGCCAGTAGTCCCGGGTTGGTCTCCTACGAGCAGTACTTC
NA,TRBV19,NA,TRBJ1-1,CASSTGNTEAFF,TGTGCCAGTAGTACCGGTAACACTGAAGCTTTCTTT
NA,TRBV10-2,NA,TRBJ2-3,CASSEGIEGTQYF,TGCGCCAGCAGTGAGGGAATCGAAGGTACGCAGTATTTT
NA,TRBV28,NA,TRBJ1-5,CASRDSYQPQHF,TGTGCCAGCAGGGACAGTTATCAGCCCCAGCATTTT
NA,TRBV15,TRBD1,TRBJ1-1,CATTQGAYTEAFF,TGTGCCACCACCCAGGGGGCCTACACTGAAGCTTTCTTT
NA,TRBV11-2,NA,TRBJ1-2,CASSPHTRGYTF,TGTGCCAGCAGCCCTCATACGAGGGGCTACACCTTC
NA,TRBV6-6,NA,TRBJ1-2,CASSYGGGAGYGYTF,TGTGCCAGCAGTTACGGCGGGGGCGCAGGGTATGGCTACACCTTC
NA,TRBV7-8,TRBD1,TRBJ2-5,CASSPGQGRQETQYF,TGTGCCAGCAGTCCCGGACAGGGAAGGCAAGAGACCCAGTACTTC
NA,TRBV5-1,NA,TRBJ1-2,CASSFSGVGYGYTF,TGCGCCAGCAGCTTTTCAGGGGTCGGCTATGGCTACACCTTC
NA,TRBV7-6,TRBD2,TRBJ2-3,CASSLALAGSIDTQYF,TGTGCCAGCAGCTTAGCGCTAGCGGGGTCCATAGATACGCAGTATTTT
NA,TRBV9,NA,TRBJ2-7,CASSVGPGPPTYEQYF,TGTGCCAGCAGCGTAGGTCCGGGACCACCAACCTACGAGCAGTACTTC
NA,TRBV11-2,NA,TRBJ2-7,CASSPPGPPYEQYF,TGTGCCAGCAGCCCACCGGGCCCCCCCTACGAGCAGTACTTC
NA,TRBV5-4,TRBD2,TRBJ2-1,CASSSPRLAGGEKQFF,TGTGCCAGCAGCTCCCCCCGACTAGCGGGGGGCGAAAAGCAGTTCTTC
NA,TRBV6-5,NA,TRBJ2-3,CASSALGTDTQYF,TGTGCCAGCAGTGCCCTTGGCACAGATACGCAGTATTTT
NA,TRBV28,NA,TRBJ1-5,CASSLSRGATGNQPQHF,TGTGCCAGCAGTTTAAGTCGAGGGGCTACGGGGAATCAGCCCCAGCATTTT
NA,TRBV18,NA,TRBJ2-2,CASSPLQDLGELFF,TGTGCCAGCTCACCATTACAGGACCTCGGGGAGCTGTTTTTT
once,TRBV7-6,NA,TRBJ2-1,CASSPDGAMYNEQFF,TGTGCCAGCAGCCCTGACGGAGCTATGTACAATGAGCAGTTCTTC